These 20 T cell receptor beta chains came from one sample sequenced in a study of T cell repertoires in cytomegalovirus infection. TCRdb itself ran the reads through MiXCR, one entry per CDR3 protein. The data contain tens of thousands of distinct CDR3 sequences, around 40% of them singletons. Antigens of these TCRs are unknown. This specimen consisted of CD8+ T cells from cultured PBMCs, obtained from culture after CMV antigen stimulation. These receptors came from a human donor in good health (CMV status not recorded). Some clones in this sample may be carry-over from other donors' samples.

The chain carries TRBV11-2 and TRBJ2-1, with D unresolved. The CDR3 has 16 residues. The germline V gene encodes CDR1 SGHAT and CDR2 FQNNGV. V was shortened by 2 bases and J by 2 bases, with 13 bases between the two germline ends. The CDR3 bases are TGTGCCAGCAGCTTACCCGCGACTGGGGCCTACAATGAGCAGTTCTTC. Residues: CASSLPATGAYNEQFF.

A single count supports this clonotype. CDR3 DNA sequence: TGTGCCAGCAGCTTAGCGTTGTCCTACGAGCAGTACTTC. Protein: CASSLALSYEQYF. The genes are TRBV7-2 and TRBJ2-7, with D unresolved. CDR3 length: 13 residues. V gave up 0 bases and J gave up 1 base, with 4 bases separating them. The germline CDR1 and CDR2 sequences are SGHTA and FQGNSA.

This clonotype was seen a single time. This chain uses TRBV9 with TRBJ2-1; D might be TRBD2 (6 bases). The CDR3 totals 16 residues. The V end was cut by 3 bases, the J end by 0 bases, with 13 bases between. CDR1 SGDLS and CDR2 YYNGEE come from the germline V gene. The DNA for the CDR3 is TGTGCCAGCAGCGGGTATGGGGGGACCTCCTACAATGAGCAGTTCTTC. Translated: CASSGYGGTSYNEQFF.

Many counts were recorded for this clonotype. The rearrangement links TRBV7-8 to TRBJ2-7, with D possibly called TRBD1 or TRBD2 (6 bases each). The V end was cut by 6 bases, the J end by 5 bases, with 17 bases between. Germline loops: CDR1 SGHVS, CDR2 FQNEAQ. CDR3 length: 14 residues. The CDR3 reads CASRKRDTGDEQYF. In DNA, the CDR3 is TGTGCCAGCAGGAAGAGGGACACGGGGGACGAGCAGTACTTC.

The chain carries TRBV27 and TRBJ2-3; TRBD2 might be the D (5 bases). The CDR3 is made up of 12 amino acids. Trimming removed 3 bases from V and 14 bases from J, with 15 bases in between. In germline, CDR1 is MNHEY, CDR2 SMNVEV (reference sequence). The CDR3 DNA reads TGTGCCAGCAGTTTGGCAGGAAGGGAGCTGTATTTT. Translating it yields CASSLAGRELYF.

The J gene is TRBJ2-3, the V gene TRBV7-2; 8 bases line up with TRBD2. V was clipped by 5 bases and J by 4 bases; unmatched bases: 14. CDR3 length: 17 amino acids. Looked up from germline, CDR1 is SGHTA and CDR2 is FQGNSA. The CDR3 DNA sequence: TGTGCCAGCAGCCCTTTTGGGGCGGGACTAGTATCAGATACGCAGTATTTT. Translating it yields CASSPFGAGLVSDTQYF.

By share of the sample, this clonotype is medium-sized. V is TRBV12-3 or TRBV12-4 and J is TRBJ1-4; D not resolved. The V end was cut by 7 bases, the J end by 8 bases, with 17 bases between. The CDR3 has 14 amino acids. The CDR3 loop is CASTDEDLGEKLFF. The CDR3 nucleotides are TGTGCCAGCACGGACGAGGACCTTGGGGAAAAACTGTTTTTT.

The gene calls are TRBV23-1 and TRBJ2-1; TRBD1 matches at 8 bases. TRBV23-1 falls under the ORF class, with uncertain function. J gave up 5 bases and V 0 bases, and 6 bases lay outside the gene matches. The CDR3 extends over 16 amino acids. The CDR3 loop reads CASSQSPGQANNEQFF. The CDR3 nucleotides read TGCGCCAGCAGTCAATCCCCGGGACAGGCTAACAATGAGCAGTTCTTC.

This clonotype turned up a few times. The chain has TRBV6-6 and TRBJ2-7; either TRBD1 or TRBD2 may supply D (5 bases each). Germline V gene sequence: CDR1 MNHNY, CDR2 SVGAGI (reference sequence). The V and J ends lost 10 bases and 0 bases respectively, with 13 bases between them. The CDR3 contains 13 residues. The CDR3 loop reads CATSGRSSYEQYF. For the CDR3, the DNA is TGTGCCACCTCGGGACGGAGCTCCTACGAGCAGTACTTC.

This clonotype was counted many times. The CDR3 coding sequence is TGTGCCAGCAGTTACTCACCCGGGACAGGGGGAGGCGAGAACACTGAAGCTTTCTTT. This translates into CASSYSPGTGGGENTEAFF. V and J are TRBV6-5 and TRBJ1-1, with 11 bases matching TRBD1. The V segment lost 0 bases and the J segment 1 base; nucleotides outside the gene matches: 10. Germline CDR1 MNHEY, CDR2 SVGAGI. The CDR3 totals 19 residues.

This clonotype was seen a few times. The J gene is TRBJ2-7, the V gene TRBV7-6, with D maybe TRBD1 (6 bases). The CDR3 runs 13 residues. V lost 5 bases, J lost 0 bases, and 8 bases lay in between. In germline, CDR1 is SGHVS, CDR2 FNYEAQ. CDR3 protein: CASSRGGSYEQYF. CDR3 nucleotide sequence: TGTGCCAGCAGCAGAGGGGGCTCCTACGAGCAGTACTTC.

The chain couples TRBV25-1 to TRBJ1-6, with a possible D match to TRBD1 (5 bases). The CDR3 runs to 13 residues. CDR1 is MGHDK and CDR2 is SYGVNS in the germline V gene. V lost 8 bases to trimming and J lost 5 bases, with 10 bases between them. The CDR3 reads CASGGPNNSPLHF. The CDR3, as DNA: TGTGCCAGCGGGGGACCAAATAATTCACCCCTCCACTTT. The variable domain in full, completed from reference TRBV25-1 and TRBJ1-6, reads EADIYQTPRYLVIGTGKKITLECSQTMGHDKMYWYQQDPGMELHLIHYSYGVNSTEKGDLSSESTVSRIRTEHFPLTLESARPSHTSQYLCASGGPNNSPLHFGNGTRLTVT.

This chain joins TRBV5-1 and TRBJ2-1; no clear D. V gave up 4 bases and J gave up 9 bases, with 17 bases separating them. Germline V gene data show CDR1 as SGHRS and CDR2 as YFSETQ. The CDR3 is 14 residues long. The CDR3 bases are TGCGCCAGCAGCCCGGCCGTTCATGTGCGTGAGCAGTTCTTC. Encoded protein: CASSPAVHVREQFF.

The V and J genes are TRBV6-6 and TRBJ2-7; D possibly matches TRBD1 or TRBD2 (6 bases each). Deletions cut 0 bases from V and 3 bases from J, with 12 bases between. Germline lookup yields CDR1 MNHNY and CDR2 SVGAGI (reference sequence). CDR3 length: 15 amino acids. The CDR3 here is CASSYSIGGSYEQYF. The CDR3 nucleotides read TGTGCCAGCAGTTACTCGATCGGGGGCAGCTACGAGCAGTACTTC.

The chain joins TRBV27 to TRBJ2-7; D is possibly TRBD1 (6 bases). The CDR3 contains 15 residues. Trimming removed 0 bases from V and 8 bases from J, with 17 bases in between. CDR1 is MNHEY and CDR2 is SMNVEV in the germline V gene (reference sequence). In nucleotides, the CDR3 is TGTGCCAGCAGTTTATCGGTGACAGGTACTTCGAAGCAGTACTTC. Translating it yields CASSLSVTGTSKQYF.

This clonotype was found many times. The V call is TRBV4-1, the J call TRBJ2-7; TRBD1 matches at 10 bases. V was pared by 0 bases and J by 1 base, with 6 bases of the junction left unmatched. Germline CDR1 reads MGHRA; CDR2 reads YSYEKL. This CDR3 is 17 amino acids long. The CDR3 bases are TGCGCCAGCAGCCAAGAGTCGTGGACAGGGGGTTCCTACGAGCAGTACTTC. Amino acid sequence: CASSQESWTGGSYEQYF.

The CDR3 DNA is TGCGCCAGCCTACCTGGAGGGGGACCGGGCTACACCTTC. The encoded protein is CASLPGGGPGYTF. The chain uses TRBV5-1 and TRBJ1-2; D is possibly TRBD1 (6 bases). CDR3 length: 13 residues. CDR1 is SGHRS and CDR2 is YFSETQ in the germline V gene. Trimming cost V 7 bases and J 8 bases, with 18 bases left between them.

This chain joins TRBV27 and TRBJ2-7; D remains ambiguous. The CDR3 is 13 residues long. The germline V gene has CDR1 MNHEY and CDR2 SMNVEV (reference sequence). V lost 5 bases and J lost 5, with 13 bases in between. The DNA of the CDR3 is TGTGCCAGCAGTCTTCTCGTGGGCCACGAGCAGTACTTC. Protein: CASSLLVGHEQYF.

This clonotype was counted ten times or more. This chain connects TRBV7-2 to TRBJ2-3, with a possible D match to TRBD2 (5 bases). Trimming removed 5 bases from V and 4 bases from J, with 16 bases in between. The CDR3 is 15 residues long. Germline loops: CDR1 SGHTA, CDR2 FQGNSA. The CDR3 DNA reads TGTGCCAGCAGCCGGAGGCCCCTAAAAGCAGATACGCAGTATTTT. Protein product: CASSRRPLKADTQYF.

The chain employs TRBV6-1 and TRBJ2-3, with D hard to call. Germline CDR1 MNHNS, CDR2 SASEGT. The CDR3 spans 15 residues. Trimming pared 6 bases from V and 2 bases from J, leaving 15 bases between. The CDR3 sequence is CASRDTLSLTDTQYF. CDR3 nucleotide sequence: TGTGCCAGCAGGGATACGTTGTCCCTCACAGATACGCAGTATTTT.